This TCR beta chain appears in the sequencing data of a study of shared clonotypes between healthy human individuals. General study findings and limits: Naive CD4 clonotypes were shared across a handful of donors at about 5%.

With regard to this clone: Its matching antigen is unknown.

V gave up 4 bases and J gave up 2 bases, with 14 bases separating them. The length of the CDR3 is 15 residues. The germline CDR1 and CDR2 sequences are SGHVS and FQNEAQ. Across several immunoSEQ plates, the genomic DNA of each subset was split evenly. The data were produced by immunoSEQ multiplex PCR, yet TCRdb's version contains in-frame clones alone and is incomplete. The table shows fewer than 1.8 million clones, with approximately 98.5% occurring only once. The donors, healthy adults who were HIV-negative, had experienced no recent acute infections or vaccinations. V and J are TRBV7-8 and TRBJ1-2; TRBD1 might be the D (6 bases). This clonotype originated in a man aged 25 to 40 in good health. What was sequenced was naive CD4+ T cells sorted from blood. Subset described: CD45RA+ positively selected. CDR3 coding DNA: TGTGCCAGCAGCTCGACAGGAGTCACCAACTATGGCTACACCTTC. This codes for CASSSTGVTNYGYTF.